The rows below give T cell receptor beta chains drawn from one sample of a study of OX40 agonist ivuxolimab in advanced cancers. The protocol was immunoSEQ multiplex PCR, while the TCRdb copy is restricted to in-frame clones and leaves out a portion. The data hold 20,000 to 25,000 clones, with over 65% observed a single time. The material sequenced was CD4+ or CD8+ T cells sorted from blood, taken in a trial of the OX40 agonist ivuxolimab. The receptors stem from an adult with an advanced solid tumor such as melanoma, head and neck, liver or kidney cancer. The conserved cysteine and the conserved F or W are not part of the CDR3 here. The D gene is left open where the match is weak.

CDR3 protein	J gene	D gene	V gene
ASSLGSNGNQPQH	TRBJ1-5	NA	TRBV5-1
ASSPALGQTYEQY	TRBJ2-7	NA	TRBV5-5
ASSPGTSVSTDTQY	TRBJ2-3	TRBD2	TRBV27
ASSFGRGGSEQF	TRBJ2-1	NA	TRBV27
ASSPPQASSYEQY	TRBJ2-7	NA	TRBV18
ASSQEVGTGGGGYGYT	TRBJ1-2	TRBD1	TRBV4-1
SVELAGGPTDTQY	TRBJ2-3	TRBD2	TRBV29-1
ASSFTRREITEAF	TRBJ1-1	NA	TRBV6-5
ASSQAEGSYEQY	TRBJ2-7	NA	TRBV14
ASSKGLGEAF	TRBJ1-1	NA	TRBV7-6
AYLTDNEQF	TRBJ2-1	NA	TRBV30
ASSPSLAGNEQY	TRBJ2-7	TRBD2	TRBV5-1
ASSQFAGGSSTDTQY	TRBJ2-3	TRBD2	TRBV14
ATRLAEHTGELF	TRBJ2-2	TRBD2	TRBV6-9
ASKSGPKGNQPQH	TRBJ1-5	NA	TRBV27